Only a few counts were recorded for the clone carrying this TCR beta chain. Researchers amplified the TCR beta CDR3 regions from RNA transcripts. The HTBI primer set served for first-round RT-PCR of the TCR CDR3. Using its own MiXCR run on the multiplex PCR reads, TCRdb lists one record per CDR3 protein. The data show about 640,000 distinct CDR3 sequences, roughly 20% seen once. The data were taken from a study of T cells in Graves' hyperthyroidism and ophthalmopathy. The CDR3 runs to 16 residues. Germline values: CDR1 DFQATT, CDR2 SNEGSKA (reference sequence). The V segment lost 6 bases and the J segment 6 bases; nucleotides outside the gene matches: 12. PBMCs were obtained from under 13 ml fresh peripheral blood.

V usage is TRBV20-1 and J usage is TRBJ2-5; 14 bases are a match to TRBD2. The origin of this receptor is a man aged 25 to 40 with Graves' ophthalmopathy. The sample taken for sequencing was blood. CDR3 bases: TGCAGTGCCCCTATTGGGACTAGCGGGAGTAGAAAGACCCAGTACTTC. Amino acids: CSAPIGTSGSRKTQYF.